Described below is a single TCR beta chain sequence and its context. Only in-frame clones appear in the TCRdb table, and some are missing; sequencing was by immunoSEQ multiplex PCR. The sample yields 75,000 or so clones, roughly 82% seen once. Losses at the gene ends were 2 bases for V and 9 bases for J; bases not matched to a gene: 8. CDR1 and CDR2 (germline): LNHDA, SQIVND (reference sequence). The CDR3 contains 15 residues. The record originates from a study of blood T cell repertoires in COVID-19. Material for sequencing was peripheral blood. V usage is TRBV19 and J usage is TRBJ2-1; 9 positions match TRBD2. The source is a man aged 55 to 69 with acute or convalescent COVID-19. CDR3 nucleotides: TGTGCCAGTAGTATACAGTCACTAGCGGGCGGTGAGCAGTTCTTC. It yields the protein CASSIQSLAGGEQFF.